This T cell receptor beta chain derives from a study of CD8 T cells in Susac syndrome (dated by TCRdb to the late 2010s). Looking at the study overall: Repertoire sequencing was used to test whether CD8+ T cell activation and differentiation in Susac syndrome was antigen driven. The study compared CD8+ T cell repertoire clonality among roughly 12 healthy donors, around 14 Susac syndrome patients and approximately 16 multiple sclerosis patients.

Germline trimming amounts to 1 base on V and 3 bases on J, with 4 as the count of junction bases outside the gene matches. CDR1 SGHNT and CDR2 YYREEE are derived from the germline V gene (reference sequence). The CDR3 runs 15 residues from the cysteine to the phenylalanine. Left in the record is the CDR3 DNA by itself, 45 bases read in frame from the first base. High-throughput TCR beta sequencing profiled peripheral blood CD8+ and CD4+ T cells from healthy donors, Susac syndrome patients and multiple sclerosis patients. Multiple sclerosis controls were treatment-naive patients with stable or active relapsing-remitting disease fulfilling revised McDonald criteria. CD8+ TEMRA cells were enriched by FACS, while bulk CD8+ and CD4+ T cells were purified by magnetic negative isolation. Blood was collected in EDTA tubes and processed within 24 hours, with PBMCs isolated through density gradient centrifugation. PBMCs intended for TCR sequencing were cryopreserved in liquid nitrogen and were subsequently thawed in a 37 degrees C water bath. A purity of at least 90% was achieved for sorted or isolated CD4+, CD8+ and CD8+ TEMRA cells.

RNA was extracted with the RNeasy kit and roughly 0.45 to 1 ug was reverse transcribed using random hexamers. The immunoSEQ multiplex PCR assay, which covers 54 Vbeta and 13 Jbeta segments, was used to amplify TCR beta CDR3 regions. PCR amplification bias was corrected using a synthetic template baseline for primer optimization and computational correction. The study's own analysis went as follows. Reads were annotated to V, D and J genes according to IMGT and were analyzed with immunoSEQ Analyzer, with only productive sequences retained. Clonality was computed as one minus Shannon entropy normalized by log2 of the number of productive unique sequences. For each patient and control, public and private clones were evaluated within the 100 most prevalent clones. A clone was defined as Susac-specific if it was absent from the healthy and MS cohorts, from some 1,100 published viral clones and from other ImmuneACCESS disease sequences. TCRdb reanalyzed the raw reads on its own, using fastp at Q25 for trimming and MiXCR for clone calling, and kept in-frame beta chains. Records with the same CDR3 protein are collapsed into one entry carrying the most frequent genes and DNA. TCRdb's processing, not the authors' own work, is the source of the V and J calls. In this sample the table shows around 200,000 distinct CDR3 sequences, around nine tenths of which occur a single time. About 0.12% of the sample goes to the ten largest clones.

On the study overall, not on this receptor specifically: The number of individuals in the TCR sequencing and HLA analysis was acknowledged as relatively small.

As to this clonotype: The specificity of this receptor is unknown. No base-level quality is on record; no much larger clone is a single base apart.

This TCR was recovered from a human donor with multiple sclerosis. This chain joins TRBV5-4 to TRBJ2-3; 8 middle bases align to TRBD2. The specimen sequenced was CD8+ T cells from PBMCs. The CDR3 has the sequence CASSLRREVTDTQYF. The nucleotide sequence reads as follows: TGTGCCAGCAGCTTGCGGCGGGAGGTGACAGATACGCAGTATTTT.